This record looks at one T cell receptor (beta chain) sequence and its context. Its target is not known. The data were obtained in a study of cytotoxic CD8 clonotypes in ibrutinib-treated CLL. TCRdb's copy holds only in-frame clones and misses some; the assay was immunoSEQ multiplex PCR. The sample yields approximately 130,000 clones, less than 90% seen once. In germline, CDR1 is MNHEY, CDR2 SVGAGI. The CDR3 sequence is 15 residues long. Deletions cut 4 bases from V and 0 bases from J, with 12 bases between. Broader study findings: Public clonotypes showed up rarely, and on treatment they shrank or held steady.

This sequence joins TRBV6-5 and TRBJ1-2; maybe TRBD1 (5 bases). Sequences were derived from PBMCs, sampled after 24 months of ibrutinib treatment. This TCR was sampled from a human donor with chronic lymphocytic leukemia. The CDR3 DNA reads TGTGCCAGCAGTTTTACCGACAGAACTAACTATGGCTACACCTTC. Protein sequence: CASSFTDRTNYGYTF.